This paragraph covers one TCR beta chain sequence. Naive CD4 T cells were sorted as CD45RO-negative, CD62L-positive. This entry is derived from a study of human versus mouse CDR3 diversity and MHC coevolution. Produced via immunoSEQ multiplex PCR; TCRdb's table is partial and in-frame only. Here the sample spans 80,000 or so clones, around 95% being singletons. Germline loops: CDR1 LNHNV, CDR2 YYDKDF (reference sequence). Trimming cost V 5 bases and J 3 bases, with 20 bases left between them. The CDR3 extends over 17 amino acids. The sequence was obtained from a person between 25 and 75 years old in good health. The chain carries TRBV15 and TRBJ1-3, with no clear D. Sequencing was done on a sample of naive CD4+ T cells from blood. Subset of the sample: CD45RO-negative CD62L-positive naive CD4 T cells. The CDR3 DNA reads as TGTGCCACCAGCGCCGCCATACTTTCGGTTGGTGGAAACACCATATATTTT. Amino acid sequence: CATSAAILSVGGNTIYF.